This TCR beta chain was obtained from a study of patients and donors after allogeneic stem cell transplantation. TCRdb recomputed calls from the RT-PCR reads with MiXCR, one row per CDR3 protein. The sample gives about 2,600 distinct CDR3 sequences, 8.2% of which show up once; about 9.3% is in the top ten. Germline CDR1 reads MDHEN; CDR2 reads SYDVKM. The length of the CDR3 is 14 residues. Trimming took 6 bases from V and 6 from J; bases not matched to a gene: 2. This chain joins TRBV28 and TRBJ2-7; TRBD2 aligns across 16 bases. The origin of this receptor is a human donor who was either an allogeneic HSCT recipient or a stem cell or donor lymphocyte infusion donor (not recorded which). It is not recorded whose cells these are; they may come from a transplant donor. The specimen sequenced was blood, either unsorted or a sorted T cell fraction (not recorded which). CDR3 residues: CASRGTSGRAEQYF. The CDR3 region has the DNA TGTGCCAGCAGGGGGACTAGCGGGAGGGCCGAGCAGTACTTC.